The entry that follows covers one TCR beta chain sequence. Its antigen remains unknown. The CDR3 length is 13 residues. CDR1 and CDR2 from the germline V gene are SQVTM and ANQGSEA. After removal of 8 bases from V and 5 bases from J, the junction contained 9 bases not matched to a gene. This sample stems from a study of yellow fever vaccine responses in identical twins. Using its own MiXCR run on the RT-PCR reads, TCRdb lists one record per CDR3 protein. The table records roughly 3,500 distinct CDR3 sequences, approximately 82% of them present only once. Study-level results: It has been reported that, in twins, the vaccine T cell response seemed partly convergent and partly personalized.

The sequence was collected from a woman aged 18-35 years who received the yellow fever vaccine. V and J are TRBV29-1 and TRBJ2-1; TRBD2 aligns across 7 bases. Sequenced here: T cells from blood (PBMCs), unsorted or a sorted subset (not recorded which), sampled before or after yellow fever vaccination (not recorded which). CDR3 sequence reads: CSSGGTTNNEQFF. In nucleotides, the CDR3 is TGCAGCTCGGGCGGGACTACCAACAATGAGCAGTTCTTC.